The sequence of this T cell receptor beta chain was determined in a study of chemoradiotherapy in HPV16-positive cancers. Repertoires were generated with immunoSEQ multiplex PCR, while TCRdb's copy carries only in-frame clones and drops some. The top ten clones hold 2.5% to 4% of a sample with around 53,000 clones, around 90% of them seen once. From germline, CDR1 is SGHTA and CDR2 FQGNSA. After removal of 4 bases from V and 5 bases from J, the junction contained 2 bases not matched to a gene. The CDR3 has 15 residues. Study-level results: Only a couple of HPV16-positive patients supplied the functional HPV-specificity definition.

Repeated repertoire sampling spanned the course of chemoradiotherapy. Comments on this clone: Its antigen is as yet unknown.

The sample here was blood, taken from a patient who underwent chemoradiotherapy. This TCR was recovered from a human donor with HPV-associated anogenital cancer. V is TRBV7-2 and J is TRBJ2-1; 13 bases fit TRBD2. Written as DNA, the CDR3 is TGTGCCAGCAGCTCAGGACTAGCGGGGGACAATGAGCAGTTCTTC. Amino acid sequence: CASSSGLAGDNEQFF.